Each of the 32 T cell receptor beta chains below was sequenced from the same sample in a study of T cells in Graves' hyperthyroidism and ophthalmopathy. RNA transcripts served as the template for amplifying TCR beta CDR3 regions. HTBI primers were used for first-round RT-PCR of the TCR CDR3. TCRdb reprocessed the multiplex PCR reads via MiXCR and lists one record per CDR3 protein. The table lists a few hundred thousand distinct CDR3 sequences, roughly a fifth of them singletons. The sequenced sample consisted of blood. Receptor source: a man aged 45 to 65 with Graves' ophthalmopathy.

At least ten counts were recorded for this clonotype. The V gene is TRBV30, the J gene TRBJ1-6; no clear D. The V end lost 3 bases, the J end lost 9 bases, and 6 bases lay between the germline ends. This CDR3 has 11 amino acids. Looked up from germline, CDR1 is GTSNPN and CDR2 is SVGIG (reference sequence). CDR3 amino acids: CAWRTSSPLHF. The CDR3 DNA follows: TGTGCCTGGAGGACATCTTCACCCCTCCACTTT.

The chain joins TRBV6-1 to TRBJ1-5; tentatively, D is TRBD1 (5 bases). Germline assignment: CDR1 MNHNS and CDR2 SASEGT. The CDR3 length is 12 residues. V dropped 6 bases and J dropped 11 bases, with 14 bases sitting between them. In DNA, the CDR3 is TGTGCCAGCAGGGGGACTTTACCAGCCCAGCATTTT. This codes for CASRGTLPAQHF.

The CDR3 DNA is TGTGCCAGCAGTGAAGTGGGGGGGAGTAGGGATGAGCAGTTCTTC. Amino acid sequence: CASSEVGGSRDEQFF. The chain links TRBV6-1 to TRBJ2-1; 7 bases are a match to TRBD2. Trimming cost V 1 base and J 8 bases; bases outside gene matches: 8. The V gene's germline CDR1 is MNHNS and CDR2 SASEGT. This CDR3 is 15 amino acids long.

The CDR3 region is CASSERGLGVYEQYF. CDR3 nucleotide sequence: TGTGCCAGCAGTGAAAGGGGGTTGGGAGTCTACGAGCAGTACTTC. V usage is TRBV2 and J usage is TRBJ2-7; possibly TRBD1 for D (6 bases). CDR1 SNHLY and CDR2 FYNNEI come from the germline V gene. The CDR3 runs 15 residues. Trimming left V 2 bases short and J 3 bases short, with 14 bases between.

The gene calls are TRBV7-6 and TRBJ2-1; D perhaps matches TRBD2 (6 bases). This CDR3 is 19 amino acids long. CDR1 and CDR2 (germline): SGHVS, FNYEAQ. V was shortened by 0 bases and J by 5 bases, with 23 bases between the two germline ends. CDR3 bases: TGTGCCAGCAGCTTAGCCCCCCTCCAGAGCGGGTTTGGGCACAATGAGCAGTTCTTC. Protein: CASSLAPLQSGFGHNEQFF. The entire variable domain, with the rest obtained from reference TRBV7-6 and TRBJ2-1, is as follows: GAGVSQSPRYKVTKRGQDVALRCDPISGHVSLYWYRQALGQGPEFLTYFNYEAQQDKSGLPNDRFSAERPEGSISTLTIQRTEQRDSAMYRCASSLAPLQSGFGHNEQFFGPGTRLTVL.

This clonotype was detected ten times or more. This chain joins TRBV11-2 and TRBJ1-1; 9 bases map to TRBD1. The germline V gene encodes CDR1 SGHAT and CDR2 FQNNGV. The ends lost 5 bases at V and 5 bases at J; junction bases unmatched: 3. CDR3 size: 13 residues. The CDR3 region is CASSRTGVTEAFF. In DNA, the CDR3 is TGTGCCAGCAGCCGGACAGGGGTTACTGAAGCTTTCTTT.

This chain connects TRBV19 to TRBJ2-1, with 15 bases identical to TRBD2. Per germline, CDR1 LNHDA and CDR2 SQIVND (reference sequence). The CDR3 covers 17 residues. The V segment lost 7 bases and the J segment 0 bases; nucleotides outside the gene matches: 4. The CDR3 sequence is CASKGLAGGSSYNEQFF. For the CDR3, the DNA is TGTGCCAGTAAGGGACTAGCGGGAGGTTCCTCCTACAATGAGCAGTTCTTC.

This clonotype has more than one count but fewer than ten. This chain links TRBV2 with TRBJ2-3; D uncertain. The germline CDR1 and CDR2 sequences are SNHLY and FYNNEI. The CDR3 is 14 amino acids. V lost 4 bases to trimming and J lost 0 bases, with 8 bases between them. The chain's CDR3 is CASSAITSTDTQYF. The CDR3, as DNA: TGTGCCAGCAGTGCCATTACTAGCACAGATACGCAGTATTTT. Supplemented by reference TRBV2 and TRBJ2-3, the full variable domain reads EPEVTQTPSHQVTQMGQEVILRCVPISNHLYFYWYRQILGQKVEFLVSFYNNEISEKSEIFDDQFSVERPDGSNFTLKIRSTKLEDSAMYFCASSAITSTDTQYFGPGTRLTVL.

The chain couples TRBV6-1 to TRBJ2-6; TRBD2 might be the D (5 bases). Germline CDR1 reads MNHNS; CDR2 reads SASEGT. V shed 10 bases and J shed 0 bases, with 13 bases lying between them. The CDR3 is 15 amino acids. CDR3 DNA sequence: TGTGCCACTCTCCCCCGGGGCTCTGGGGCCAACGTCCTGACTTTC. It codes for CATLPRGSGANVLTF.

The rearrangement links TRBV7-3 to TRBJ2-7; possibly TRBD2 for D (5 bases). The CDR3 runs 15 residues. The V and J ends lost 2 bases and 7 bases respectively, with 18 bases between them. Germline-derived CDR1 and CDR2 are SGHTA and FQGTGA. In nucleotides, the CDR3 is TGTGCCAGCAGCTTATATAGCGCTTCTTTTGGGGAGCAGTACTTC. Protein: CASSLYSASFGEQYF.

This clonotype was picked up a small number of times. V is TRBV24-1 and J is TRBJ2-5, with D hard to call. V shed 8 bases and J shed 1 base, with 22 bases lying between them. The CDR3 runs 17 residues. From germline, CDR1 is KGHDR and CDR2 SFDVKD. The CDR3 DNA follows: TGTGCCACCATTTTAACCCTACCGAGCAAACTCCAAGAGACCCAGTACTTC. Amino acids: CATILTLPSKLQETQYF.

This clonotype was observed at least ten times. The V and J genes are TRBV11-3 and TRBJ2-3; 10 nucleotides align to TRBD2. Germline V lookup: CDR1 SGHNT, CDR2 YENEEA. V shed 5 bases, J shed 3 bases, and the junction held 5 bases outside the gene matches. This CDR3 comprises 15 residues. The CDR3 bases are TGTGCCAGCAGCCAGGGACTAGCGTTAACAGATACGCAGTATTTT. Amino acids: CASSQGLALTDTQYF.

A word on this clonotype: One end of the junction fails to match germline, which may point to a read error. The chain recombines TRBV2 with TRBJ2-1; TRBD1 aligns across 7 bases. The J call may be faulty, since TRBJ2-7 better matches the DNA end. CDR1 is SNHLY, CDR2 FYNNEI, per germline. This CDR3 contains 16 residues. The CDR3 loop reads CASSRQQGTSYNEQYF. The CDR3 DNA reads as TGCGCCAGCAGCCGACAACAGGGGACCTCCTACAATGAGCAGTACTTC.

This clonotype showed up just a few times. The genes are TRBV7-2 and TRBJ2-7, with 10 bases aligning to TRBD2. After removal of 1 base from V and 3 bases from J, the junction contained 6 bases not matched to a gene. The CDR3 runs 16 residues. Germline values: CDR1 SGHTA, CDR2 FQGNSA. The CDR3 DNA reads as TGTGCCAGCAGCTTAGAAAGCGGGAGGGCCCGCTACGAGCAGTACTTC. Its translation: CASSLESGRARYEQYF.

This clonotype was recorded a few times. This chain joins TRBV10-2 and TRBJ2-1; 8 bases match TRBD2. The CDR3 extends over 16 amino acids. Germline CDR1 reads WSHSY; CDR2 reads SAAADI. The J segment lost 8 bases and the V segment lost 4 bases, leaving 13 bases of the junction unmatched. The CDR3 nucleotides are TGCGCCAGCAGTGGGGCCGGGAGGGCCGATTGGGATGAGCAGTTCTTC. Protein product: CASSGAGRADWDEQFF.

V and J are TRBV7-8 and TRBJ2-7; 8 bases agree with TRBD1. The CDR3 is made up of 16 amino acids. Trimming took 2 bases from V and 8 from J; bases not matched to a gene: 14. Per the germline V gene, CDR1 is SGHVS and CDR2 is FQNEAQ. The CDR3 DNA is TGTGCCAGCAGCTTAAATCCCGGGACAGGCTCCTCGAAGCAGTACTTC. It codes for CASSLNPGTGSSKQYF.

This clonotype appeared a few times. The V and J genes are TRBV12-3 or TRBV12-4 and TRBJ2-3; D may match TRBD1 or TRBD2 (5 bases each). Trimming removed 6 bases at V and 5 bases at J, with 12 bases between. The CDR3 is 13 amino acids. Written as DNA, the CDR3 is TGTGCCAGCAGCGGGACCCCGTTAGATACGCAGTATTTT. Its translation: CASSGTPLDTQYF.

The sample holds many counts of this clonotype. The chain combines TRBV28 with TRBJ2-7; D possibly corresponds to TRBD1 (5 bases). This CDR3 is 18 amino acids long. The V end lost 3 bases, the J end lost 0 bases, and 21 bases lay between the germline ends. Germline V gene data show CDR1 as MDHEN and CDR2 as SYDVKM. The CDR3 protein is CASSLPLQGPSISYEQYF. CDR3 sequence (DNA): TGTGCCAGCAGTTTGCCGCTCCAGGGCCCATCAATCTCCTACGAGCAGTACTTC.

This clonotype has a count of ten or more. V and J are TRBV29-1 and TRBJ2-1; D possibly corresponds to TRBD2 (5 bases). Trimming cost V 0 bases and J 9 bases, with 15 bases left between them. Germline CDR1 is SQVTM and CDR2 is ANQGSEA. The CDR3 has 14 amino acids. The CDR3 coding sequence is TGCAGCGTTGAAGAGGTATTGCGGGTGGGTGAGCAGTTCTTC. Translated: CSVEEVLRVGEQFF.

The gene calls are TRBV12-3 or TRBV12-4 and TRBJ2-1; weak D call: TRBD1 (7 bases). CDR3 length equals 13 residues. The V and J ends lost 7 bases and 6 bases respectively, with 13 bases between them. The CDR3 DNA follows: TGTGCCAGCAAAAACAGGGGAGGCAATGAGCAGTTCTTC. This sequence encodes CASKNRGGNEQFF.

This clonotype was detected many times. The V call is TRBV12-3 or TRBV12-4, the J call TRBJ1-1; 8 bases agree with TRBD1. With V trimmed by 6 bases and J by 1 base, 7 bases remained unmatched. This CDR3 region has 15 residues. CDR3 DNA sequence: TGTGCCAGCAGCGTTCGGACAGGGAGGAACACTGAAGCTTTCTTT. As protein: CASSVRTGRNTEAFF.

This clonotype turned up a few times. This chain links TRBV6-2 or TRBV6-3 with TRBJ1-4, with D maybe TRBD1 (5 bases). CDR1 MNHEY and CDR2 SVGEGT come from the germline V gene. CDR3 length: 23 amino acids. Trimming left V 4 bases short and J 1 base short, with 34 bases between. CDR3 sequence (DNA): TGTGCCAGCAGTTCCAAACCCCCTAGAGCAGACGGGGGTTCCTTATTAACTAATGAAAAACTGTTTTTT. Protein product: CASSSKPPRADGGSLLTNEKLFF.

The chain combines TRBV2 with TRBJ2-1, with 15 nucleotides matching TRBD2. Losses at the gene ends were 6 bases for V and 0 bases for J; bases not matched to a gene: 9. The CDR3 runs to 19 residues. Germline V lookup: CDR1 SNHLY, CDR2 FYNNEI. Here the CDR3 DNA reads TGTGCCAGCAGCAATGGACTAGCGGGAGGGCGGAGCTCCTACAATGAGCAGTTCTTC. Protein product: CASSNGLAGGRSSYNEQFF.

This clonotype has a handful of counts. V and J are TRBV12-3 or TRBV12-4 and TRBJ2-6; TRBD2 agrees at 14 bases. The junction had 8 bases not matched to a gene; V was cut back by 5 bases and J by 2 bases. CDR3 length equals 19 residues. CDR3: CASSPMTSGRVPGANVLTF. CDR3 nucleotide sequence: TGTGCCAGCAGTCCGATGACTAGCGGGAGGGTGCCTGGGGCCAACGTCCTGACTTTC.

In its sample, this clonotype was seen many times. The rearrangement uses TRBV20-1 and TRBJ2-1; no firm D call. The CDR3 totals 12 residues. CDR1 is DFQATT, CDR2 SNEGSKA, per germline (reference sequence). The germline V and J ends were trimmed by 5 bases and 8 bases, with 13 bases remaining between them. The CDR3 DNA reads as TGCAGTGCTCCCGGACGTTTGGATGAGCAGTTCTTC. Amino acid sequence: CSAPGRLDEQFF.

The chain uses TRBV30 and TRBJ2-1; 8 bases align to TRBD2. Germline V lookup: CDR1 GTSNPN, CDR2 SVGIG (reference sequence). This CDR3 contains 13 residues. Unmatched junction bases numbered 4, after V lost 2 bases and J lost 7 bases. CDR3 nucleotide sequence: TGTGCCTGGAGTTTGGCTAGCGGGAATGAGCAGTTCTTC. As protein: CAWSLASGNEQFF.

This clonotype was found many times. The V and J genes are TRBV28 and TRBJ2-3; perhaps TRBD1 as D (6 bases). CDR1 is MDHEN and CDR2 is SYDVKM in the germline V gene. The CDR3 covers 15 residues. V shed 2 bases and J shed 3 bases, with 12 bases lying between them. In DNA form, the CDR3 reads TGTGCCAGCAGTTTACCGTCGACAGGAACAGATACGCAGTATTTT. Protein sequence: CASSLPSTGTDTQYF.

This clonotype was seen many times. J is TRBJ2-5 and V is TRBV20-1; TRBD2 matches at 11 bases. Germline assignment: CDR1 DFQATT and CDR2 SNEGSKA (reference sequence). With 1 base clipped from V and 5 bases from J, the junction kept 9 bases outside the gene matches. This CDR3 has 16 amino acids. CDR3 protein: CSARGLAGRSFETQYF. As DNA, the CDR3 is TGCAGTGCTAGAGGACTAGCGGGACGATCCTTTGAGACCCAGTACTTC.

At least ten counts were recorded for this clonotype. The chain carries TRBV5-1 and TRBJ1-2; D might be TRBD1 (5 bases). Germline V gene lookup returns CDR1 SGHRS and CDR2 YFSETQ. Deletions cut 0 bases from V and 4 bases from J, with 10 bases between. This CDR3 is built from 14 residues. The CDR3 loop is CASSLAGDGYGYTF. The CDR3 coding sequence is TGCGCCAGCAGCTTGGCGGGGGACGGCTATGGCTACACCTTC.

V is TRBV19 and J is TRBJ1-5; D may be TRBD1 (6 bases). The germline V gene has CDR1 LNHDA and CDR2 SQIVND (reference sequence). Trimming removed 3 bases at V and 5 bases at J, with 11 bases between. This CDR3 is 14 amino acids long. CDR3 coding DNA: TGTGCCAGTAGTATCCGGGGGGGGCATCAGCCCCAGCATTTT. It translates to CASSIRGGHQPQHF.

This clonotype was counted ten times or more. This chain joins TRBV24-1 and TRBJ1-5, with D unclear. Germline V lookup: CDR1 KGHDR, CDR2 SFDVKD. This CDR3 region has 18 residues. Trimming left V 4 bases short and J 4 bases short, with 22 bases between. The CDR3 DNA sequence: TGTGCCACCAGTGACCCCGCGGGCCACAAAGGCCCTAATCAGCCCCAGCATTTT. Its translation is CATSDPAGHKGPNQPQHF.

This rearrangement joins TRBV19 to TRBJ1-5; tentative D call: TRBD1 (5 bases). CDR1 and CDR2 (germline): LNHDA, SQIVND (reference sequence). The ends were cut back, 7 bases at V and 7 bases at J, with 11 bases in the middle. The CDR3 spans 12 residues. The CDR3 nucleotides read TGTGCCAGTACCCAGGGAAGGCAGCCCCAGCATTTT. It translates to CASTQGRQPQHF.